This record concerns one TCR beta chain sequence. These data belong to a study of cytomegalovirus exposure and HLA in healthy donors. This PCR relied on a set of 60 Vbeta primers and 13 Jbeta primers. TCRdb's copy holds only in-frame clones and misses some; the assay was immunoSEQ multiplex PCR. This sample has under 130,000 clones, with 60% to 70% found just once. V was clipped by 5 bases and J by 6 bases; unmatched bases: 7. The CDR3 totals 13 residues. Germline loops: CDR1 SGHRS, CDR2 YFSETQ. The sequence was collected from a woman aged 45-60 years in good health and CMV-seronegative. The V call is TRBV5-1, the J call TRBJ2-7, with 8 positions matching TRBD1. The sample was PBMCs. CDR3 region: CASRVDRDREQYF. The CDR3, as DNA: TGCGCCAGCAGGGTGGACAGGGATCGCGAGCAGTACTTC.